This paragraph reports one T cell receptor beta chain. This clone was observed a single time. No cognate antigen has been identified for it. It has no much larger one-base neighbor in the sample; base qualities were not kept. Trimming accounts for 4 bases at V and 8 bases at J, while the number of junction bases matched to no gene is 5. Including the terminal cysteine and phenylalanine, the CDR3 comprises 13 residues. CDR3 DNA is the only sequence kept; it has 39 bases, read in frame from the first base. The CDR1 and CDR2 encoded by the germline V gene are SGHRS and YFSETQ. Healthy HIV-negative adults with no recently reported acute infections or vaccinations were included as donors. Every donor was a Caucasian adult living in Nashville, Tennessee, USA. CD4+ T cells were enriched by magnetic negative selection; naive cells were then positively selected on CD45RA, and the negative fraction formed the memory subset. Blood was obtained by leukapheresis, after which PBMCs were separated by Ficoll-Histopaque density gradient centrifugation and cryopreserved in liquid nitrogen vapor phase. Purity and quantity of every magnetically sorted T cell population were checked by analytical flow cytometry. From each sorted fraction, genomic DNA was isolated and quantified by UV absorbance on a Nanodrop 2000c.

Using the deep immunoSEQ assay, multiplex PCR amplified TCR CDR3 regions from genomic DNA. Extracted genomic DNA from each cell subset was distributed evenly across all wells of several immunoSEQ 96-well plates, and each plate was treated as a replicate. Each replicate PCR for sorted subsets received about 210 ng genomic DNA, equal to roughly 33,000 T cell genomes. Purified libraries were quantified with a Qubit 3.0 fluorometer, sized on a Bioanalyzer 2100, and re-quantified with the KAPA Library Quantification kit. Each immunoSEQ 96-well plate was sequenced on its own single-read 150-cycle Illumina NextSeq 550 flow cell. As for how the authors treated the data: Because only junctional sequences without quality scores were contained in the immunoSEQ output, filtering matching that applied to full-length reads could not be performed. Sequences were annotated with PyIR, a Python wrapper for IgBLAST v1.9, using IMGT germline references to assign V/J genes and CDR3. Reads with weak V/J assignments (E-value above 1e-6), missing CDR3, stop codons, out-of-frame junctions, or ambiguous translated residues were removed. V3J clonotypes were defined as sequences sharing an identical inferred V gene, J gene, and CDR3 amino acid sequence. The percentage overlap between two repertoires was calculated by dividing the number of shared unique clonotypes by the size of the smaller repertoire. Repertoire richness was assessed with RTK rarefaction, the Chao1 estimator, and Recon v2.1 estimates of unobserved clonotypes. For all TCRbeta clonotypes obtained by the gDNA method from a few donors, generation probabilities were computed with OLGA. Not all clones reach the TCRdb copy of this immuneACCESS table, which keeps in-frame sequences only. Checked studies attribute under half of the gap to unresolved V genes and leave the rest unexplained. The V and J calls and clone size are taken from that table; D and trimming were inferred from the DNA. The sample includes 2 million to 2.5 million clones, with approximately 94% observed a single time. The ten largest clones represent more than 0.1% of the sample.

This sample was taken from a study of shared clonotypes between healthy human individuals (dated by TCRdb to 2018 to 2020). Some background on the complete study: A few men and two women, aged 18 to 49 years, made up the cohort. Per donor, leukapheresis produced somewhere between about 0.94 and 9 billion PBMCs. To increase sequencing depth and limit assay-specific biases, TCR repertoire library preparation and sequencing were carried out by different laboratories using diverse techniques. Blood TCR repertoires of roughly five healthy adults were deeply sequenced to estimate repertoire size and the extent of clonotype sharing between individuals. For each donor, CD4 naive and CD4 memory were each run on three plates, CD8 naive on two plates, and CD8 memory on one plate. Overall study results and their limits: Naive subsets generally had larger estimated clonotype richness than memory subsets. Only blood was sampled, and tissue TCR repertoires likely differ from those in blood. Pairwise subsampling indicated that sequencing depth was expected to affect the degree of clonotype sharing among donors. Rarefaction of sorted-subset datasets indicated incomplete sequencing despite the large sequencing depth. Because the study included only a small number of donors, the genetic and exposure-history diversity represented was limited. When several donors were compared, the shared fraction of clonotypes was about 5.2% for naive CD4, 3.5% to 4% for naive CD8, about 2.5% for memory CD4, and less than 0.45% for memory CD8. Higher generation probabilities were observed for clonotypes shared by all four sorted-subset donors than for non-shared clonotypes.

The sequence was obtained from a man younger than 35 in good health. The receptor chain draws on TRBV5-1 and TRBJ2-1, and 8 junction bases match TRBD1. Sequenced material: naive CD4+ T cells sorted from blood. In the paper's terms, the cell subset or site label means: CD45RA+ positively selected. The DNA sequence is as follows: TGCGCCAGCAGCGCGGACAGGGAGCATGAGCAGTTCTTC. It translates to CASSADREHEQFF.